Below are 16 T cell receptor beta chains sequenced from a single sample in a study of spatial heterogeneity in lung cancer. Via MiXCR, TCRdb re-called the 5' RACE reads, giving one row per CDR3 protein. The top ten hold about 7% of the sample, which has about 43,000 distinct CDR3 sequences, 20% to 25% seen once. Time point noted: blood at routine non-recurrence follow-up after resection. Specimen: PBMCs, collected at follow-up. The receptors stem from a female donor with early-stage non-small cell lung cancer.

This clonotype occurred many times. The genes are TRBV10-3 and TRBJ2-5; 7 bases fit TRBD2. Germline V gene data show CDR1 as ENHRY and CDR2 as SYGVKD. CDR3 length: 13 residues. V trimming: 10 bases; J trimming: 2 bases; junction bases outside the gene matches: 7. The CDR3 loop is CATTQREQETQYF. The CDR3, as DNA: TGTGCCACCACGCAGCGGGAACAAGAGACCCAGTACTTC.

This clonotype was picked up many times. The chain combines TRBV5-5 with TRBJ2-1; 7 bases line up with TRBD1. Germline trimming cut 5 bases from V and 5 bases from J; bases unmatched to any gene: 4. This CDR3 contains 13 residues. Germline-derived CDR1 and CDR2 are SGHKS and YYEKEE (reference sequence). The CDR3 loop reads CASRLTGNNEQFF. Written as DNA, the CDR3 is TGTGCCAGCAGACTGACAGGGAACAATGAGCAGTTCTTC. The variable domain in full, with the rest retrieved from reference TRBV5-5 and TRBJ2-1, is DAGVTQSPTHLIKTRGQQVTLRCSPISGHKSVSWYQQVLGQGPQFIFQYYEKEERGRGNFPDRFSARQFPNYSSELNVNALLLGDSALYLCASRLTGNNEQFFGPGTRLTVL.

A note on this clonotype: One junction end does not reproduce the germline sequence, and a read error may be involved. The chain employs TRBV27 and TRBJ2-7; D perhaps matches TRBD2 (5 bases). The CDR3 sequence is 15 residues long. Per the germline V gene, CDR1 is MNHEY and CDR2 is SMNVEV (reference sequence). Written as DNA, the CDR3 is TGTGCCAACAGTTACCTCCTCGGGGATTACTACGAGCAGTACTTC. Translated: CANSYLLGDYYEQYF.

This chain uses TRBV6-5 with TRBJ2-1, with 8 bases fitting TRBD2. Germline values: CDR1 MNHEY, CDR2 SVGAGI. Trimming removed 5 bases from V and 2 bases from J; junction bases left unmatched: 5. The CDR3 consists of 15 residues. This CDR3 reads CASSRAGVTYNEQFF. Written as DNA, the CDR3 is TGTGCCAGCAGTCGAGCGGGAGTTACCTACAATGAGCAGTTCTTC.

The chain combines TRBV20-1 with TRBJ2-1; TRBD2 agrees at 12 bases. The V gene's germline CDR1 is DFQATT and CDR2 SNEGSKA (reference sequence). V lost 0 bases, J lost 2 bases, and 5 bases stayed unmatched. The CDR3 is 17 residues long. DNA for the CDR3: TGCAGTGCTAGAGATCCTTGGACTAGCGGGGCCTACAATGAGCAGTTCTTC. Encoded protein: CSARDPWTSGAYNEQFF.

This clonotype was recorded many times. The chain recombines TRBV18 with TRBJ1-2; no clear D gene. V was cut by 1 base and J by 2 bases, with 11 bases left in between. CDR1 is KGHSH, CDR2 LQKENI, per germline. The CDR3 sequence is 15 residues long. The CDR3 spells CASSPRVIENYGYTF. CDR3 nucleotide sequence: TGTGCCAGCTCACCACGGGTCATTGAGAACTATGGCTACACCTTC.

The chain carries TRBV9 and TRBJ2-7; no definite D call. The CDR3 runs to 14 residues. Germline loops: CDR1 SGDLS, CDR2 YYNGEE. The V end lost 0 bases, the J end lost 2 bases, and 9 bases lay between the germline ends. DNA of the CDR3: TGTGCCAGCAGCGTAGAGGCGTACACCTACGAGCAGTACTTC. This encodes CASSVEAYTYEQYF.

This clonotype was seen a few times. V usage is TRBV11-2 and J usage is TRBJ2-4; D remains unclear. Germline lookup yields CDR1 SGHAT and CDR2 FQNNGV. V was pared by 4 bases and J by 9 bases, with 16 bases between. This CDR3 comprises 14 residues. The CDR3 DNA follows: TGTGCCAGCAGCTCAGTGAAGGGTACGGGCATTCAGTACTTC. Translating gives CASSSVKGTGIQYF.

In this sample, this clonotype turned up many times. The chain combines TRBV19 with TRBJ2-1, with D perhaps assigned TRBD1 or TRBD2 (5 bases each). CDR1 is LNHDA, CDR2 SQIVND, per germline (reference sequence). This CDR3 contains 14 residues. Trimming took off 7 bases at V and 5 bases at J, with 15 bases between the two ends. Written as DNA, the CDR3 is TGTGCCAGTACCCTCGGGGCGGCCAACAATGAGCAGTTCTTC. It yields the protein CASTLGAANNEQFF.

This clonotype occurred many times. This chain connects TRBV20-1 to TRBJ2-3, with 7 bases aligning to TRBD2. CDR1 is DFQATT, CDR2 SNEGSKA, per germline (reference sequence). The junction had 5 bases not matched to a gene; V was cut back by 3 bases and J by 2 bases. This CDR3 comprises 14 residues. CDR3 bases: TGCAGTGCTAGCCCGCGGGGGTACACAGATACGCAGTATTTT. Residues: CSASPRGYTDTQYF.

The J gene is TRBJ2-3, the V gene TRBV4-2; D is perhaps TRBD1 (5 bases). V lost 3 bases and J lost 2, with 9 bases in between. The length of the CDR3 is 14 residues. In germline, CDR1 is LGHNA, CDR2 YNFKEQ. The CDR3 coding sequence is TGTGCCAGCAGCCAGAGACAGAACACAGATACGCAGTATTTT. Translation gives CASSQRQNTDTQYF.

In this sample, this clonotype turned up many times. The J gene is TRBJ2-1, the V gene TRBV14; D uncertain. The CDR3 has 13 residues. V dropped 3 bases and J dropped 9 bases, with 12 bases sitting between them. CDR1 is SGHDN, CDR2 FVKESK, per germline. The CDR3 here is CASSHETAIEQFF. Here the CDR3 DNA reads TGTGCCAGCAGCCATGAGACCGCAATTGAGCAGTTCTTC.

This chain joins TRBV20-1 and TRBJ2-7; unclear D gene. The CDR3 covers 11 residues. V was trimmed by 4 bases and J by 3 bases, leaving 7 bases between them. In germline, CDR1 is DFQATT, CDR2 SNEGSKA (reference sequence). The CDR3 reads CSAIDNYEQYV. DNA of the CDR3: TGCAGTGCTATCGACAACTACGAGCAGTACGTC.

This clonotype showed up just a few times. The chain combines TRBV20-1 with TRBJ2-3; 7 bases line up with TRBD2. The CDR3 is 17 amino acids. V trimming: 3 bases; J trimming: 1 base; junction bases outside the gene matches: 13. Per the germline V gene, CDR1 is DFQATT and CDR2 is SNEGSKA (reference sequence). CDR3 protein: CSASSGYLAGGTDTQYF. The DNA of the CDR3 is TGCAGTGCTAGTTCGGGATACTTAGCGGGTGGCACAGATACGCAGTATTTT.

This clonotype was counted between two and nine times. This chain links TRBV20-1 with TRBJ2-7; D is perhaps TRBD1 (6 bases). The CDR3 covers 12 residues. Trimming cost V 5 bases and J 7 bases, with 15 bases left between them. Germline values: CDR1 DFQATT, CDR2 SNEGSKA (reference sequence). The CDR3 DNA sequence: TGCAGTGCTGGGGGACACGGGTTGGAGCAGTACTTC. Protein: CSAGGHGLEQYF.

The gene calls are TRBV25-1 and TRBJ2-7; a possible D gene is TRBD2 (6 bases). V shed 1 base and J shed 3 bases, with 10 bases lying between them. Germline lookup yields CDR1 MGHDK and CDR2 SYGVNS. The CDR3 has 14 residues. The CDR3 DNA reads TGTGCCAGCAGTGAATTCGGAGGGATCTACGAGCAGTACTTC. This encodes CASSEFGGIYEQYF.